This T cell receptor beta chain was sequenced in a study of shared clonotypes between healthy human individuals. Across the whole study: Per-donor plates numbered three CD4 naive, three CD4 memory, two CD8 naive and one CD8 memory.

A split of CD4+ cells into CD45RA+ naive and CD45RA-negative memory subsets was performed. Original handling: Junction-only immunoSEQ sequences carried no quality scores, so filtering differed. TCRdb's copy holds only in-frame clones and misses some; the assay was immunoSEQ multiplex PCR. V and J calls and clone size come straight from that table; D and trimming were deduced from the DNA. The repertoire has about 960,000 clones, approximately 76% of them found once; the top ten carry nearly 1.5%. This TCR came from a young man in good health. The material sequenced was memory CD4+ T cells sorted from blood. Subset of the sample: CD45RA-negative fraction.

The CDR3 coding sequence is TGTGCCAGCAGGCAGACTAGCGGGAGTTTCTACGAGCAGTACTTC. Protein product: CASRQTSGSFYEQYF. The chain joins TRBV7-8 to TRBJ2-7, with 12 bases identical to TRBD2. CDR1 and CDR2 from the germline V gene are SGHVS and FQNEAQ. V lost 6 bases, J lost 3 bases, and 6 bases stayed unmatched. The CDR3 is 15 amino acids.